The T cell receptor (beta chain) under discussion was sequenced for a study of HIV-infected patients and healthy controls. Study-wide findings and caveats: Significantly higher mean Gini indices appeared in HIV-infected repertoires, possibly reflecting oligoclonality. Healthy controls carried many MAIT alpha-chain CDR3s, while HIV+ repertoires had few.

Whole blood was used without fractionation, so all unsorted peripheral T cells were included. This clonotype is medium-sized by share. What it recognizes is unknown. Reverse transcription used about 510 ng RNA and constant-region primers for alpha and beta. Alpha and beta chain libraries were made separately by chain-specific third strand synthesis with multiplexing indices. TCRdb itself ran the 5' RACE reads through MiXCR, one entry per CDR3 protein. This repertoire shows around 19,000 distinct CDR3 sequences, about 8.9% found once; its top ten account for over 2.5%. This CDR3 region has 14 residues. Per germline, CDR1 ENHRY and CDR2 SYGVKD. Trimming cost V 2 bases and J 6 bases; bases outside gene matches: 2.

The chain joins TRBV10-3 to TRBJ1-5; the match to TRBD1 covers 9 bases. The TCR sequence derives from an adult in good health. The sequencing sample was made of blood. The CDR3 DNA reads TGTGCCATCAGTGAGGGACAGGGGATTCAGCCCCAGCATTTT. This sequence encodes CAISEGQGIQPQHF.